These T cell receptor beta chains were read from a single sample in a study of CD8 T cells in Susac syndrome. TCRdb processed the immunoSEQ multiplex PCR reads anew with MiXCR; each CDR3 protein has one entry. Among about 140,000 distinct CDR3 sequences listed, over 90% were seen once. Sequenced sample: CD4+ T cells from PBMCs. The receptors stem from a human donor with Susac syndrome. CDR3s include the opening cysteine and the closing phenylalanine or tryptophan. D genes are given only for firm matches. Clone size, where shown, is once, few, many, or a class for clones that have expanded.

j_gene: TRBJ2-5; d_gene: TRBD2; v_gene: TRBV9; abundance: .; CDR3aa: CASSVRLAGGQETQYF; CDR3nt: TGTGCCAGCAGCGTCAGACTAGCGGGAGGCCAAGAGACCCAGTACTTC
j_gene: TRBJ2-3; d_gene: .; v_gene: TRBV3-1; abundance: .; CDR3aa: CASSPWGIGTDTQYF; CDR3nt: TGTGCCAGCAGCCCTTGGGGTATCGGCACAGATACGCAGTATTTT
j_gene: TRBJ1-1; d_gene: TRBD1; v_gene: TRBV28; abundance: .; CDR3aa: CASRAGGTEAFF; CDR3nt: TGTGCCAGCAGAGCAGGGGGCACTGAAGCTTTCTTT
j_gene: TRBJ2-7; d_gene: .; v_gene: TRBV12-3/TRBV12-4; abundance: .; CDR3aa: CASSSTIAVEQYF; CDR3nt: TGTGCCAGCAGCTCAACCATAGCGGTCGAGCAGTACTTC
j_gene: TRBJ2-3; d_gene: TRBD2; v_gene: TRBV6-5; abundance: .; CDR3aa: CASSSAGTSGRSTDTQYF; CDR3nt: TGTGCCAGCAGTTCCGCCGGGACTAGCGGGAGGAGCACAGATACGCAGTATTTT
j_gene: TRBJ1-6; d_gene: .; v_gene: TRBV20-1; abundance: .; CDR3aa: CSAGKENRGNSPLHF; CDR3nt: TGCAGTGCCGGGAAGGAAAATAGGGGTAATTCACCCCTCCACTTT
j_gene: TRBJ2-1; d_gene: .; v_gene: TRBV7-2; abundance: .; CDR3aa: CASSLRGPPANEQFF; CDR3nt: TGTGCCAGCAGCTTAAGGGGCCCCCCGGCCAATGAGCAGTTCTTC
j_gene: TRBJ2-5; d_gene: .; v_gene: TRBV7-2; abundance: .; CDR3aa: CASHRLTGLDETQYF; CDR3nt: TGTGCCAGCCATCGCCTAACAGGGTTAGATGAGACCCAGTACTTC
j_gene: TRBJ2-6; d_gene: .; v_gene: TRBV6-1; abundance: .; CDR3aa: CASTRGAGANVLTF; CDR3nt: TGTGCCAGCACCCGGGGAGCTGGGGCCAACGTCCTGACTTTC
j_gene: TRBJ1-2; d_gene: .; v_gene: TRBV28; abundance: once; CDR3aa: CASSPLRVDYTF; CDR3nt: TGTGCCAGCAGTCCCCTTCGAGTTGACTACACCTTC
j_gene: TRBJ1-2; d_gene: TRBD1; v_gene: TRBV3-1; abundance: .; CDR3aa: CASSSQGAPGYTF; CDR3nt: TGTGCCAGCAGCTCACAGGGGGCGCCTGGCTACACCTTC
j_gene: TRBJ2-3; d_gene: TRBD2; v_gene: TRBV20-1; abundance: .; CDR3aa: CSATSSGDSTDTQYF; CDR3nt: TGCAGTGCTACCTCTAGCGGGGACTCAACAGATACGCAGTATTTT
j_gene: TRBJ1-6; d_gene: .; v_gene: TRBV30; abundance: .; CDR3aa: CARSVWGVDSPLHF; CDR3nt: TGTGCCCGGTCGGTTTGGGGCGTTGATTCACCCCTCCACTTT
j_gene: TRBJ2-2; d_gene: .; v_gene: TRBV24-1; abundance: .; CDR3aa: CATSEPTGELFF; CDR3nt: TGTGCCACCAGTGAACCGACCGGGGAGCTGTTTTTT
j_gene: TRBJ1-2; d_gene: .; v_gene: TRBV29-1; abundance: .; CDR3aa: CSVVGEEGGIYGYTF; CDR3nt: TGCAGCGTTGTCGGAGAGGAGGGGGGGATATATGGCTACACCTTC
j_gene: TRBJ1-1; d_gene: TRBD1; v_gene: TRBV28; abundance: .; CDR3aa: CASSPGTGKHEAFF; CDR3nt: TGTGCCAGCAGTCCCGGGACAGGAAAGCATGAAGCTTTCTTT
j_gene: TRBJ2-1; d_gene: TRBD2; v_gene: TRBV29-1; abundance: .; CDR3aa: CSVARLADTAEQFF; CDR3nt: TGCAGCGTTGCCAGACTAGCGGATACGGCTGAGCAGTTCTTC
j_gene: TRBJ1-1; d_gene: .; v_gene: TRBV30; abundance: .; CDR3aa: CAWRKVSYTEAFF; CDR3nt: TGTGCCTGGAGAAAGGTCAGCTACACTGAAGCTTTCTTT
j_gene: TRBJ1-2; d_gene: .; v_gene: TRBV9; abundance: .; CDR3aa: CASSVTGYRGGYTF; CDR3nt: TGTGCCAGCAGCGTCACAGGGTATCGGGGTGGCTACACCTTC
j_gene: TRBJ2-1; d_gene: TRBD2; v_gene: TRBV20-1; abundance: once; CDR3aa: CSARGVAGGFVNEQFF; CDR3nt: TGCAGTGCTAGAGGGGTAGCGGGAGGGTTCGTGAATGAGCAGTTCTTC
j_gene: TRBJ2-5; d_gene: TRBD2; v_gene: TRBV20-1; abundance: .; CDR3aa: CSARRPGLVGATQYF; CDR3nt: TGCAGTGCTAGACGACCCGGACTAGTCGGAGCGACCCAGTACTTC
j_gene: TRBJ1-5; d_gene: TRBD1; v_gene: TRBV12-3/TRBV12-4; abundance: .; CDR3aa: CASSSGRQGTGFSNQPQHF; CDR3nt: TGTGCCAGCAGTTCTGGGAGACAGGGCACGGGGTTTAGCAATCAGCCCCAGCATTTT
j_gene: TRBJ2-7; d_gene: TRBD1; v_gene: TRBV5-1; abundance: .; CDR3aa: CASSLDPSGTGPYEQYF; CDR3nt: TGCGCCAGCAGCTTAGACCCATCAGGGACAGGGCCCTACGAGCAGTACTTC
j_gene: TRBJ2-3; d_gene: TRBD2; v_gene: TRBV11-2; abundance: .; CDR3aa: CASSRTGTRGTDTQYF; CDR3nt: TGTGCCAGCAGCCGGACCGGGACTAGGGGCACAGATACGCAGTATTTT
j_gene: TRBJ1-3; d_gene: .; v_gene: TRBV7-9; abundance: .; CDR3aa: CASSLATVRSGNTIYF; CDR3nt: TGTGCCAGCAGCTTAGCGACGGTCCGCTCTGGAAACACCATATATTTT
j_gene: TRBJ1-1; d_gene: .; v_gene: TRBV4-3; abundance: .; CDR3aa: CASSQDLFPNTEAFF; CDR3nt: TGCGCCAGCAGCCAAGATTTATTCCCGAACACTGAAGCTTTCTTT
j_gene: TRBJ2-5; d_gene: TRBD2; v_gene: TRBV19; abundance: .; CDR3aa: CASRATSGGQETQYF; CDR3nt: TGTGCCAGTAGGGCGACTAGCGGGGGCCAAGAGACCCAGTACTTC